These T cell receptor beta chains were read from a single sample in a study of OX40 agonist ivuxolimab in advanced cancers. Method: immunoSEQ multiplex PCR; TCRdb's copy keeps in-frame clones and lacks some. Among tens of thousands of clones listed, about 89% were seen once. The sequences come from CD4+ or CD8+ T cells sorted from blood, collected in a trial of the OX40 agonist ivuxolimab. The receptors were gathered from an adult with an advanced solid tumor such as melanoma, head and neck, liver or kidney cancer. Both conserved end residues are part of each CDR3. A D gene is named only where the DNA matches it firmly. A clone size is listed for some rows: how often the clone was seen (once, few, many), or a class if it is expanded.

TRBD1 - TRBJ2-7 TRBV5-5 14 CASSAGTGSYEQYF TGTGCCAGCAGCGCCGGGACAGGGTCCTACGAGCAGTACTTC
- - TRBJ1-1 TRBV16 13 CASSQAGTTEAFF TGTGCCAGCAGCCAAGCTGGGACTACTGAAGCTTTCTTT
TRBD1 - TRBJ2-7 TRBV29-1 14 CSVVIDRGLYEQYF TGCAGCGTTGTCATCGACAGGGGGCTCTACGAGCAGTACTTC
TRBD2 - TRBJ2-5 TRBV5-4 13 CASSFRGGETQYF TGTGCCAGCAGCTTCCGCGGGGGGGAGACCCAGTACTTC
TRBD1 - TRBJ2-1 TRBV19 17 CASSLRGQGSSYNEQFF TGTGCCAGTAGTCTACGCGGACAGGGAAGCTCCTACAATGAGCAGTTCTTC
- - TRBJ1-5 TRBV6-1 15 CASSEAPGSNQPQHF TGTGCCAGCAGTGAAGCCCCAGGCAGCAATCAGCCCCAGCATTTT
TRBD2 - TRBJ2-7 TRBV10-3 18 CAISFPGLAGESGDEQYF TGTGCCATCAGTTTCCCGGGACTAGCGGGGGAGTCGGGCGACGAGCAGTACTTC
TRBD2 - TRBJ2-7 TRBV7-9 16 CASSSGGIPFSYEQYF TGTGCCAGCAGCTCGGGGGGTATTCCCTTCTCCTACGAGCAGTACTTC
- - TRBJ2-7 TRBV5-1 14 CASSGRTVPYEQYF TGCGCCAGCAGCGGTAGGACGGTGCCCTACGAGCAGTACTTC
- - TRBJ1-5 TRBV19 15 CASSIVPGPNQPQHF TGTGCCAGTAGTATAGTTCCGGGACCCAATCAGCCCCAGCATTTT
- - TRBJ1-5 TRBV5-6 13 CASSFGPSQPQHF TGTGCCAGCAGCTTCGGCCCCAGTCAGCCCCAGCATTTT
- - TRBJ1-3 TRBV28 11 CASSTGNTIYF TGTGCCAGCAGTACTGGAAACACCATATATTTT
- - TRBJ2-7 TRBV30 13 CAWEGEGFYEQYF TGTGCCTGGGAGGGGGAGGGATTCTACGAGCAGTACTTC
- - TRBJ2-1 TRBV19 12 CASSPTRNEQFF TGTGCCAGTAGTCCGACTAGGAATGAGCAGTTCTTC
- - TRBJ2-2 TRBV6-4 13 CASSETNAGELFF TGTGCCAGCAGTGAAACGAATGCCGGGGAGCTGTTTTTT
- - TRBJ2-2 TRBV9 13 CASSVGGTGELFF TGTGCCAGCAGCGTAGGAGGGACCGGGGAGCTGTTTTTT
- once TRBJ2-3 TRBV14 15 CASSQVHTTTDTQYF TGTGCCAGCAGCCAAGTACACACTACCACAGATACGCAGTATTTT
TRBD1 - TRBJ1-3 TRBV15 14 CATSGTGGGNTIYF TGTGCCACCTCCGGGACAGGCGGTGGAAACACCATATATTTT
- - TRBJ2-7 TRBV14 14 CASSRRVEQAEQYF TGTGCCAGCAGCCGAAGGGTCGAACAGGCCGAGCAGTACTTC
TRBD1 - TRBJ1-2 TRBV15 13 CATSVRTGGGYTF TGTGCCACCAGCGTTAGGACAGGGGGTGGCTACACCTTC
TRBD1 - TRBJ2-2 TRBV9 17 CASSAYDRGPNTGELFF TGTGCCAGCAGCGCCTACGACAGGGGGCCGAACACCGGGGAGCTGTTTTTT
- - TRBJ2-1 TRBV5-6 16 CASSLWATGRGNEQFF TGTGCCAGCAGCTTGTGGGCGACCGGAAGGGGCAATGAGCAGTTCTTC
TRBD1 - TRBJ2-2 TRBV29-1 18 CSVILSRDRGQYTGELFF TGCAGCGTTATCCTTTCCCGGGACAGGGGGCAATACACCGGGGAGCTGTTTTTT
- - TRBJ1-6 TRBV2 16 CASSEGPTVYNSPLHF TGTGCCAGCAGTGAAGGACCGACTGTCTATAATTCACCCCTCCACTTT
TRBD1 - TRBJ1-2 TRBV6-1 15 CASSEYRGEGYGYTF TGTGCCAGCAGTGAATACAGGGGAGAGGGCTATGGCTACACCTTC